The rows below give T cell receptor beta chains drawn from one sample of a study of cytomegalovirus exposure and HLA in healthy donors. The repertoire was sequenced with immunoSEQ multiplex PCR; TCRdb's copy has only in-frame clones and lacks some. The sample has roughly 150,000 clones; more than 65% are singletons. The sequencing sample was made of PBMCs. The receptor source for this set is a man over 45 in good health and CMV-seropositive. Both conserved end residues are part of each CDR3. The order of the fields is D gene, J gene, V gene, clone size, CDR3 protein, CDR3 DNA. D genes are given only for firm matches. Some rows mark clone size as missing; the rest say once, few, many or name a class of expanded clone.

>-|TRBJ1-2|TRBV7-2|once
CASRAGGTDGYTF
TGTGCCAGCAGGGCCGGGGGGACGGATGGCTACACCTTC
>-|TRBJ2-1|TRBV9|-
CASSRRHIGGPYEQFF
TGTGCCAGCAGCCGGCGGCATATTGGAGGGCCCTATGAGCAGTTCTTC
>-|TRBJ2-1|TRBV29-1|once
CSVGSGDYNEQFF
TGCAGCGTTGGGAGCGGAGACTACAATGAGCAGTTCTTC
>TRBD1|TRBJ1-6|TRBV5-1|-
CACRPGQGDSYNSPLHF
TGCGCCTGCCGACCGGGACAGGGGGACTCCTATAATTCACCCCTCCACTTT
>-|TRBJ2-3|TRBV2|-
CAGTGATDTQYF
TGTGCCGGCACTGGGGCCACAGATACGCAGTATTTT
>-|TRBJ1-6|TRBV5-1|-
CASSLESWRENSPLHF
TGCGCCAGCAGCTTGGAGAGTTGGCGGGAAAATTCACCCCTCCACTTT
>TRBD1|TRBJ1-1|TRBV27|-
CASSSWDRSNTEAFF
TGTGCCAGCAGTTCGTGGGACAGGTCGAACACTGAAGCTTTCTTT
>TRBD1|TRBJ1-6|TRBV19|few
CASSRAGQFFSPLHF
TGTGCCAGTAGCCGGGCGGGACAGTTCTTTTCACCCCTCCACTTT
>-|TRBJ1-1|TRBV9|few
CASSLEVNTEAFF
TGTGCCAGCAGCCTCGAGGTGAACACTGAAGCTTTCTTT
>TRBD1|TRBJ1-2|TRBV5-1|-
CASSLEGQKNYGYTF
TGCGCCAGCAGCTTGGAGGGACAGAAAAACTATGGCTACACCTTC
>TRBD1|TRBJ1-2|TRBV5-1|-
CASSSTGGGYGYTF
TGCGCCAGCAGCTCTACAGGGGGCGGGTATGGCTACACCTTC
>TRBD2|TRBJ2-7|TRBV28|-
CASSFSSGRGYEQYF
TGTGCCAGCAGTTTTTCTAGCGGGAGGGGGTACGAGCAGTACTTC
>TRBD2|TRBJ2-3|TRBV7-3|-
CASSSLPGLGTDTQYF
TGTGCCAGCAGCTCACTACCGGGACTAGGTACAGATACGCAGTATTTT
>TRBD1|TRBJ2-7|TRBV7-2|-
CASSHRDRVYEQYF
TGTGCCAGCAGCCACCGGGACAGGGTTTACGAGCAGTACTTC
>TRBD2|TRBJ2-5|TRBV5-1|-
CASSLEAGGQETQYF
TGCGCCAGCAGCTTGGAAGCGGGAGGGCAAGAGACCCAGTACTTC
>-|TRBJ1-5|TRBV28|-
CASSLRTVSQPQHF
TGTGCCAGCAGTTTGCGGACTGTAAGTCAGCCCCAGCATTTT
>TRBD1|TRBJ2-5|TRBV9|-
CASSVGGTGGQETQYF
TGTGCCAGCAGCGTAGGAGGGACAGGGGGCCAAGAGACCCAGTACTTC
>-|TRBJ1-2|TRBV7-9|-
CASSLNLGSTNYGYTF
TGTGCCAGCAGCTTAAATTTGGGCAGTACTAACTATGGCTACACCTTC
>TRBD1|TRBJ2-1|TRBV9|-
CASTRTGGPYNEQFF
TGTGCCAGCACCAGGACAGGGGGCCCATACAATGAGCAGTTCTTC
>-|TRBJ1-5|TRBV29-1|-
CSVVSGGNQPQHF
TGCAGCGTTGTTTCGGGGGGCAATCAGCCCCAGCATTTT
>-|TRBJ2-2|TRBV9|-
CASSELVNTGELFF
TGTGCCAGCAGCGAGCTGGTTAACACCGGGGAGCTGTTTTTT
>TRBD1|TRBJ2-3|TRBV10-3|-
CAISDPGQGITDTQYF
TGTGCCATCAGTGACCCAGGACAGGGGATCACAGATACGCAGTATTTT
>-|TRBJ2-2|TRBV6-4|-
CASSAVGWVGELFF
TGTGCCAGCAGTGCGGTGGGCTGGGTCGGGGAGCTGTTTTTT
>TRBD2|TRBJ2-5|TRBV25-1|-
CASSEGVAGGLGTQYF
TGTGCCAGCAGTGAGGGGGTAGCGGGAGGTTTGGGGACCCAGTACTTC
>-|TRBJ2-5|TRBV28|once
CASSPQVPETQYF
TGTGCCAGCAGTCCACAGGTACCGGAGACCCAGTACTTC
>-|TRBJ1-2|TRBV10-3|-
CAISGGDGGYTF
TGTGCCATCAGTGGGGGGGATGGCGGCTACACCTTC
>-|TRBJ1-1|TRBV7-8|-
CASSSLARETNTEAFF
TGTGCCAGCAGCTCCCTCGCCCGGGAGACGAACACTGAAGCTTTCTTT
>-|TRBJ2-1|TRBV5-1|once
CASSLGWANEQFF
TGCGCCAGCAGCTTGGGTTGGGCCAATGAGCAGTTCTTC
>-|TRBJ1-2|TRBV10-1|-
CASSDSYYGYTF
TGCGCCAGCAGTGACAGTTATTATGGCTACACCTTC
>-|TRBJ2-7|TRBV5-6|-
CASSLRGLAVTYEQYF
TGTGCCAGCAGCTTGAGGGGTCTCGCGGTTACCTACGAGCAGTACTTC
>-|TRBJ1-3|TRBV4-1|-
CASSPDRSGSGNTIYF
TGCGCCAGCAGCCCTGACAGGTCCGGGTCTGGAAACACCATATATTTT
>-|TRBJ2-7|TRBV6-1|-
CASSSRDSTHEQYF
TGTGCCAGCAGTTCCCGGGACTCCACCCACGAGCAGTACTTC
>-|TRBJ1-1|TRBV19|-
CASSIPHYRYTEAFF
TGTGCCAGTAGTATACCTCACTACAGGTACACTGAAGCTTTCTTT
>-|TRBJ2-7|TRBV5-1|-
CASSLGGDSYEQYF
TGCGCCAGCAGCTTGGGGGGGGACTCCTACGAGCAGTACTTC
>-|TRBJ1-2|TRBV28|-
CASSFPGRANYGYTF
TGTGCCAGCAGTTTCCCGGGAAGAGCTAACTATGGCTACACCTTC
>-|TRBJ1-4|TRBV19|-
CASSILQGEEKLFF
TGTGCCAGTAGTATTCTACAGGGAGAAGAAAAACTGTTTTTT
>TRBD2|TRBJ2-1|TRBV5-4|few
CASSRGGAGGPYYNEQFF
TGTGCCAGCAGCCGGGGGGGAGCGGGAGGGCCTTACTACAATGAGCAGTTCTTC
>-|TRBJ2-7|TRBV2|once
CASSESRAGQPYEQYF
TGTGCCAGCAGTGAATCAAGGGCAGGGCAACCCTACGAGCAGTACTTC
>TRBD2|TRBJ2-1|TRBV19|-
CASSISGSGNEQFF
TGTGCCAGTAGTATAAGCGGGAGTGGCAATGAGCAGTTCTTC
>TRBD1|TRBJ2-3|TRBV13|once
CASSKGQGARDTQYF
TGTGCCAGCAGTAAGGGGCAGGGGGCGAGAGATACGCAGTATTTT
>-|TRBJ2-7|TRBV5-6|-
CASSPRGGEQYF
TGTGCCAGCAGCCCACGCGGAGGCGAGCAGTACTTC
>-|TRBJ2-3|TRBV28|-
CAHLQDTQYF
TGCGCACACCTTCAAGATACGCAGTATTTT
>TRBD1|TRBJ1-2|TRBV10-3|-
CAISENVGQGGGYTF
TGTGCCATCAGTGAAAACGTGGGACAGGGCGGCGGCTACACCTTC
>-|TRBJ2-7|TRBV7-6|-
CASSPMGGLSYEQYF
TGTGCCAGCAGCCCGATGGGGGGTCTCTCCTACGAGCAGTACTTC
>-|TRBJ1-3|TRBV5-1|few
CASSLSGAVGNTIYF
TGCGCCAGCAGCTTGTCAGGGGCGGTTGGAAACACCATATATTTT
>-|TRBJ1-1|TRBV28|-
CASSALQRAFF
TGTGCCAGCAGTGCTCTACAGAGAGCTTTCTTT
>TRBD1|TRBJ2-7|TRBV28|-
CASSLVMRGQGFYEQYF
TGTGCCAGCAGTTTAGTGATGAGGGGGCAGGGCTTCTACGAGCAGTACTTC
>-|TRBJ1-4|TRBV30|-
CAWRPGPYDNEKLFF
TGTGCCTGGAGGCCCGGTCCTTATGATAATGAAAAACTGTTTTTT
>-|TRBJ2-3|TRBV6-5|once
CASSYDRGAVNTQYF
TGTGCCAGCAGTTACGATCGGGGGGCCGTAAATACGCAGTATTTT
>-|TRBJ2-7|TRBV9|-
CASSVAGNHEQYF
TGTGCCAGCAGCGTAGCAGGGAACCACGAGCAGTACTTC
>-|TRBJ1-1|TRBV18|few
CASSLGLMNTEAFF
TGTGCCAGCTCGCTGGGACTTATGAACACTGAAGCTTTCTTT
>TRBD1|TRBJ1-2|TRBV28|-
CASSPQTGANYGYTF
TGTGCCAGCAGTCCACAGACAGGGGCTAACTATGGCTACACCTTC
>TRBD2|TRBJ2-3|TRBV27|-
CASRGASGRRVDTQYF
TGTGCCAGCAGGGGGGCTAGCGGGAGGCGGGTAGATACGCAGTATTTT
>TRBD1|TRBJ1-5|TRBV5-1|once
CASSYIGGEEPQHF
TGCGCCAGCAGCTACATAGGGGGCGAGGAGCCCCAGCATTTT